This TCR beta chain was sequenced in a study of T cells in Graves' hyperthyroidism and ophthalmopathy. As for the study in general: Blood from the periphery was taken at initial diagnosis, before any treatment.

Authors of the study amplified TCR beta CDR3 regions from RNA transcripts. HTBI primers were employed in a first-round RT-PCR of the TCR CDR3. TCRdb used MiXCR to reprocess the multiplex PCR reads, holding one entry per CDR3 protein. Here the sample spans roughly 420,000 distinct CDR3 sequences, 15% to 17% being singletons. This clonotype was counted at least ten times. Its antigen is undetermined. Stable hyperthyroidism: no ophthalmopathy progression over 18 months of follow-up. General study results and limits: Peripheral blood also featured most of the thyroid clonotypes expanded above 0.001. A model built on 13 V-J features separated ophthalmopathy from stable hyperthyroidism.

The sequence came from a woman under 30 with Graves' hyperthyroidism. The sequenced sample consisted of blood.

This chain's CDR3 is CASSSSGTGEETQYF. The CDR3 DNA follows: TGTGCCAGCAGCTCCTCCGGGACAGGGGAAGAGACCCAGTACTTC. The rearrangement links TRBV11-2 to TRBJ2-5, with 10 bases identical to TRBD1. Germline V gives CDR1 SGHAT, CDR2 FQNNGV. V trimming: 4 bases; J trimming: 3 bases; junction bases outside the gene matches: 5. The CDR3 has 15 amino acids.